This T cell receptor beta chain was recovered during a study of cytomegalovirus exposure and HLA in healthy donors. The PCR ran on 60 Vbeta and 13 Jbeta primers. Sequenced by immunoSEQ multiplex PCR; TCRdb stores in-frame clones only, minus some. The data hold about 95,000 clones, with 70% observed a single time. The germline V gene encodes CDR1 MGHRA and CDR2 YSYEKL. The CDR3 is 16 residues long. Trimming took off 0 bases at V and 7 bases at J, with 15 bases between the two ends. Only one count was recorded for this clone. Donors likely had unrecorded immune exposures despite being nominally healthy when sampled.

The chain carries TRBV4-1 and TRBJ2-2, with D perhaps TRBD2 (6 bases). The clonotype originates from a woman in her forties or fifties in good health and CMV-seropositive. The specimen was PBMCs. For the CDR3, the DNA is TGCGCCAGCAGCCAAGAGTTCCCGGGACTGTACGGGGAGCTGTTTTTT. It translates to CASSQEFPGLYGELFF.